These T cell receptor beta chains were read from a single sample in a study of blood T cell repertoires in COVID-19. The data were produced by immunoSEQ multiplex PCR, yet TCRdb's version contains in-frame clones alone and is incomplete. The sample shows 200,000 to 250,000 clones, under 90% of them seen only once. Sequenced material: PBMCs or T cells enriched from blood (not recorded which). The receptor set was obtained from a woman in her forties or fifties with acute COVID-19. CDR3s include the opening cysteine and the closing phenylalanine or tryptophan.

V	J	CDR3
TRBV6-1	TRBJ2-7	CASSDWTGYYEQYF
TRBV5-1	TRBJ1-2	CASSPESGAFGGYTF
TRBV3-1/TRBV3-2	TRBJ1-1	CASSPRPGTGMNTEAFF
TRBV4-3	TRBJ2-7	CASSLYAGTSGDYSYEQYF
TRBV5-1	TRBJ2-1	CASSLTGNDYNEQFF
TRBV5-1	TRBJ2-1	CASSLGENNEQFF
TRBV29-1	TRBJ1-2	CSVVPRDRDYGYTF
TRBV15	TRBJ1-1	CATSRDSRGRASLEAFF
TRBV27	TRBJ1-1	CASSFHRANTEAFF
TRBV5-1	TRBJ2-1	CASSSSGGTYNEQFF
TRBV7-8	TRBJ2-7	CASSLDREFYEQYF
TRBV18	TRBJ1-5	CASSPGQQPQHF
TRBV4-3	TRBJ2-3	CASSQDRPSGSTMGFTDTQYF
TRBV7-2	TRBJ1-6	CASSSGQQNSPLHF
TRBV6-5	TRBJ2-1	CASSYMNEQFF
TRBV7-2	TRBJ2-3	CASSPRGLAQDTQYF
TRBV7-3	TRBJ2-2	CASSPTRDRGPAELFF
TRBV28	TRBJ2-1	CASSPALAGVNEQFF
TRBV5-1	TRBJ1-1	CASSFQGGTEAFF
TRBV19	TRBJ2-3	CASSTGTGSDTQYF
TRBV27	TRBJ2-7	CASSSGTVTYEQYF
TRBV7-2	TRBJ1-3	CASSFRQGAQGNTIYF
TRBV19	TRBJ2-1	CASSMGQGAYNEQFF
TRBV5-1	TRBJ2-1	CASSPDSGSHNEQFF
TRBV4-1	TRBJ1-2	CASSQDWLANYGYTF
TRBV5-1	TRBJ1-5	CASSLDSPNQPQHF
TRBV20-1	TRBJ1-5	CSAGGAQPQHF
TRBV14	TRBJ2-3	CASSNERGGNTDTQYF
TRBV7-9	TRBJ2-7	CASSYGQGRNEQYF
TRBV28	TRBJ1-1	CASSLYMNTEAFF
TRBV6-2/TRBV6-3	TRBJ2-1	CASSSSTGRSYNEQFF
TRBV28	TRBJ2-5	CASSFFPGGGGETQYF
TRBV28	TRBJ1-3	CASSLLQGNTIYF
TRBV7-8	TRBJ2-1	CASGGSYNEQFF
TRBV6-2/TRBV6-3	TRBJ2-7	CASSTTGRNEQYF
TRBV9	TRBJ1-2	CASSTPSRDSANYGYTF
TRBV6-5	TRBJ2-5	CASSYEGGTSAETQYF
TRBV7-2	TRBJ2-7	CASSLPDRYEQYF
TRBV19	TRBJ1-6	CASRGELKDSPLHF